Here is one T cell receptor (beta chain) with its context. Its specificity is not known. Upon completion of about ten days in culture, CD4+ T cells were isolated. Between March and December 2020, the person had a SARS-CoV-2 infection that PCR confirmed. Two-dose vaccination with either BNT162b2 or mRNA-1273 was given to the participants. On day 3 and again on day 7, half the medium was replaced with IL-2 medium. This CDR3 spans 16 amino acids. With 0 bases removed from V and 2 bases from J, the gap between germline ends came to 11 bases. Germline loops: CDR1 LGHNT, CDR2 FRNRAP. Some clones are missing from TCRdb's copy, which holds only in-frame ones; the method was immunoSEQ multiplex PCR. The sample shows fewer than 55,000 clones, over 65% of them seen only once. The data belong to a study of vaccination effects on CD4 cells after COVID-19. About the study: Three convalescent patients underwent early and late post-vaccination sampling. General study results and limits: The study found marked clonal contraction of infection- and vaccine-induced clones late after vaccination. Convalescent patients' post-vaccine spike repertoire was mostly distinct vaccine-induced clones.

The chain employs TRBV12-5 and TRBJ1-5; D uncertain. Sequenced material: CD4+ T cells from PBMCs cultured without peptide, taken after COVID-19 vaccination. This sequence was found in a human donor who had a prior SARS-CoV-2 infection. This CDR3 reads CASGLVLWEGNQPQHF. CDR3 DNA: TGTGCTAGTGGTTTGGTACTGTGGGAGGGCAATCAGCCCCAGCATTTT.